The 9 T cell receptor beta chains reported below all come from one sample, sequenced in a study of cytomegalovirus exposure and HLA in healthy donors. PCR involved 60 Vbeta and 13 Jbeta primers. The protocol was immunoSEQ multiplex PCR, while the TCRdb copy is restricted to in-frame clones and leaves out a portion. The sample has about 130,000 clones, about 80% seen once. Specimen: PBMCs. These TCRs come from a man aged 25 to 40 in good health.

This rearrangement joins TRBV2 to TRBJ1-1; a possible D gene is TRBD1 (6 bases). Germline CDR1 SNHLY, CDR2 FYNNEI. Trimming took 6 bases from V and 11 from J, leaving 13 bases between them. CDR3 length: 11 residues. Here the CDR3 DNA reads TGTGCCAGCAGAACGGGACATCCGGCTTTCTTT. Translation gives CASRTGHPAFF.

The chain joins TRBV30 to TRBJ1-2; the match to TRBD1 covers 8 bases. The V and J ends lost 2 bases and 11 bases, in that order; junction bases with no gene match: 13. Germline V lookup: CDR1 GTSNPN, CDR2 SVGIG (reference sequence). The CDR3 runs to 14 residues. CDR3 nucleotide sequence: TGTGCCTGGAGTCTCCTCCACGACAGGGGAGATTACACCTTC. It is translated as CAWSLLHDRGDYTF.

The chain links TRBV4-3 to TRBJ2-7, with TRBD2 matching over 7 bases. The germline gives CDR1 LGHNA, CDR2 YSLEER. The CDR3 runs to 18 residues. The V segment lost 1 base and the J segment 0 bases; nucleotides outside the gene matches: 12. CDR3 coding DNA: TGCGCCAGCAGCCAAGTGGGGCGGGGCGGGAGCCGCTCCTACGAGCAGTACTTC. Translation gives CASSQVGRGGSRSYEQYF.

The CDR3 bases are TGCGCCAGCAGCTTCCGGGAGACGCAGTATTTT. The encoded protein is CASSFRETQYF. V is TRBV5-1 and J is TRBJ2-3; a possible D gene is TRBD2 (6 bases). The CDR3 totals 11 residues. V lost 2 bases and J lost 9, with 7 bases in between. Per germline, CDR1 SGHRS and CDR2 YFSETQ.

The gene calls are TRBV11-1 and TRBJ2-1, with 8 bases aligning to TRBD1. With 5 bases clipped from V and 7 bases from J, the junction kept 4 bases outside the gene matches. The CDR3 covers 13 residues. CDR1 and CDR2 (germline): SGHAT, FQDESV (reference sequence). CDR3 sequence (DNA): TGTGCCAGCAGCATCGACAGGGGTAATGAGCAGTTCTTC. Its translation: CASSIDRGNEQFF.

This clone was seen once. The chain joins TRBV6-5 to TRBJ2-4, with a tentative D call TRBD2 (5 bases). V was shortened by 6 bases and J by 7 bases, with 19 bases between the two germline ends. Germline loops: CDR1 MNHEY, CDR2 SVGAGI. The CDR3 covers 15 residues. CDR3 nucleotides: TGTGCCAGCAGGCCATCGAGCGGAGCTTTGAACATTCAGTACTTC. It specifies CASRPSSGALNIQYF.

The chain employs TRBV27 and TRBJ1-5, with D unresolved. The CDR3 contains 13 residues. V lost 2 bases and J lost 5, with 7 bases in between. From germline, CDR1 is MNHEY and CDR2 SMNVEV (reference sequence). In DNA, the CDR3 is TGTGCCAGCAGTTTACGGGGTTATCAGCCCCAGCATTTT. Amino acids: CASSLRGYQPQHF.

DNA of the CDR3: TGTGCCAGTAGTATAGCCCAGGGAGGCTGGGAGACCCAGTACTTC. This gives the protein CASSIAQGGWETQYF. The rearrangement uses TRBV19 and TRBJ2-5; D is possibly TRBD2 (6 bases). V dropped 1 base and J dropped 5 bases, with 14 bases sitting between them. The CDR3 contains 15 residues. Germline V lookup: CDR1 LNHDA, CDR2 SQIVND (reference sequence).

The chain uses TRBV11-2 and TRBJ2-3; 9 bases match TRBD2. This CDR3 has 18 amino acids. With 2 bases clipped from V and 1 base from J, the junction kept 10 bases outside the gene matches. Germline loops: CDR1 SGHAT, CDR2 FQNNGV. The CDR3 DNA follows: TGTGCCAGCAGCTTACCAGGTTTTAGCGGGAGCGGCACAGATACGCAGTATTTT. Translated: CASSLPGFSGSGTDTQYF.